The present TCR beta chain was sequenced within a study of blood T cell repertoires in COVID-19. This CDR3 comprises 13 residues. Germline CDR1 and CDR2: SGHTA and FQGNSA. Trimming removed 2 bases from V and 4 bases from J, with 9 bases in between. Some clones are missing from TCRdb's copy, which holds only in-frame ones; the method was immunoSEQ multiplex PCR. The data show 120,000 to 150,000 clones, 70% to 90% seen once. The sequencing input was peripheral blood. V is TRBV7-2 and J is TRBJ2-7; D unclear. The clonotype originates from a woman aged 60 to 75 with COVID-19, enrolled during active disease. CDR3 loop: CASSLLARYEQYF. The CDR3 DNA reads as TGTGCCAGCAGCTTACTCGCGCGGTACGAGCAGTACTTC. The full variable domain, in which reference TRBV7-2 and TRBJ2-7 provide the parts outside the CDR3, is GAGVSQSPSNKVTEKGKDVELRCDPISGHTALYWYRQSLGQGLEFLIYFQGNSAPDKSGLPSDRFSAERTGGSVSTLTIQRTQQEDSAVYLCASSLLARYEQYFGPGTRLTVT.